This T cell receptor (beta chain) is drawn from a study of monozygotic twins with inflammatory bowel disease. Findings and caveats of the study: Possibly because of limited power, concordant and discordant twins showed no difference in repertoire similarity.

In regard to this clonotype: Antigen specificity is unknown.

From the 5' RACE reads, TCRdb lists one entry per CDR3 protein and no DNA. The table gives around 380,000 distinct CDR3 sequences; the top ten clones make up 2% to 2.5% of it. Sequencing input: blood. This TCR came from a human donor with ulcerative colitis or Crohn's disease, or a healthy co-twin of an affected twin (not recorded which).

This chain's CDR3 is CATSDSGQAAITDTQYF. The chain couples TRBV24-1 to TRBJ2-3; the D gene TCRdb calls, TRBD1, cannot be checked with no DNA. The CDR3 covers 17 residues. Germline CDR1 reads KGHDR; CDR2 reads SFDVKD.